This T cell receptor (beta chain) appears in the sequencing data of a study of blood T cell repertoires in COVID-19. Sequencing was performed with immunoSEQ multiplex PCR; in TCRdb, only in-frame clones are kept and a portion is missing. This sample yields roughly 260,000 clones, of which about nine tenths are seen a single time; 2% to 2.5% belongs to the top ten. The V segment lost 6 bases and the J segment 2 bases; nucleotides outside the gene matches: 7. In germline, CDR1 is MNHEY, CDR2 SVGAGI. The CDR3 is 14 amino acids. The sequence was obtained from a woman aged 45-65 years who had recovered from COVID-19. The chain uses TRBV6-5 and TRBJ2-7, with TRBD1 matching 7 bases. The source material was peripheral blood. This chain's CDR3 is CASRETGLTYEQYF. CDR3 in DNA: TGTGCCAGCAGAGAGACAGGGTTAACCTACGAGCAGTACTTC.